This TCR beta chain was sequenced in a study of monozygotic twins with inflammatory bowel disease. Study results and limitations: Repertoire similarity was not found to differ between concordant and discordant twins, possibly from limited power. Fewer clonotypes were shared with others by IBD patients than by healthy twins, especially with disease activity.

One blood sample of 2.5 ml was taken from each donor. Worth noting for this clonotype: The antigen is undetermined.

Per TCR library, 3500 ng of total RNA was used. No DNA is given; TCRdb re-called the 5' RACE reads and lists each CDR3 protein once. Its table lists more than 300,000 distinct CDR3 sequences. Germline V lookup: CDR1 LGHNA, CDR2 YNFKEQ. The CDR3 has 14 residues. The specimen was blood. This TCR came from a human donor with ulcerative colitis or Crohn's disease, or a healthy co-twin of an affected twin (not recorded which). The chain combines TRBV4-2 with TRBJ2-7. The CDR3 protein is CASSQEQSSYEQYF.